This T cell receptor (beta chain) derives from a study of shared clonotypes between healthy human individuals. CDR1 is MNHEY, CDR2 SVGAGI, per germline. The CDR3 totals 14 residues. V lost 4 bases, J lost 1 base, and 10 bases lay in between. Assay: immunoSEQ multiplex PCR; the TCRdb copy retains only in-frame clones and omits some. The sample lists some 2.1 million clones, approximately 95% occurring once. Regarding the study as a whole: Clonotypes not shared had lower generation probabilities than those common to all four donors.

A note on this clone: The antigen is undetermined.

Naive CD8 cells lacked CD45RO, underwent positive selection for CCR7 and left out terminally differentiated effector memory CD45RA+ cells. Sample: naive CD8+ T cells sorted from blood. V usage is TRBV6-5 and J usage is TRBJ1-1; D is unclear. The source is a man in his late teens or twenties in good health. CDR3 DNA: TGTGCCAGCAGTTTACACCTTAGGAACACTGAAGCTTTCTTT. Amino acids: CASSLHLRNTEAFF.